Shown below are 21 T cell receptor beta chains from a single sample sequenced in a study of T cell changes during pregnancy in multiple sclerosis. TCRdb's copy holds only in-frame clones and misses some; the assay was immunoSEQ multiplex PCR. This sample yields roughly 49,000 clones, of which roughly nine tenths are seen a single time; about 0.36% belongs to the top ten. Here the sequenced sample was CD4+ T cells from peripheral blood mononuclear cells, taken in the second trimester of pregnancy. These receptors were obtained from a female donor in good health, enrolled as a control in a pregnancy study.

This clone was counted a single time. This chain uses TRBV6-5 with TRBJ1-1; D not resolved. The germline V and J ends were trimmed by 6 bases and 6 bases, with 14 bases remaining between them. The CDR3 sequence is 13 residues long. CDR1 is MNHEY, CDR2 SVGAGI, per germline. CDR3 in DNA: TGTGCCAGCAGGCCGGGATTGTGGGCTGAAGCTTTCTTT. Protein sequence: CASRPGLWAEAFF.

The gene calls are TRBV4-1 and TRBJ2-7; tentative D call: TRBD2 (7 bases). Germline V lookup: CDR1 MGHRA, CDR2 YSYEKL. The length of the CDR3 is 13 residues. Trimming took 0 bases from V and 7 from J, leaving 10 bases between them. In DNA, the CDR3 is TGCGCCAGCAGCCAAGATGGGAGGGGGGAGCAGTACTTC. Translating gives CASSQDGRGEQYF.

Here the CDR3 reads CASSLAQGLGGSTDTQYF. CDR3 nucleotide sequence: TGTGCCAGCAGCTTAGCTCAAGGACTAGGGGGTAGCACAGATACGCAGTATTTT. The chain joins TRBV7-2 to TRBJ2-3; D might be TRBD2 (7 bases). This CDR3 has 18 amino acids. The germline CDR1 and CDR2 sequences are SGHTA and FQGNSA. The ends were cut back, 0 bases at V and 0 bases at J, with 16 bases in the middle.

The gene calls are TRBV6-5 and TRBJ1-1; 8 bases match TRBD1. CDR1 MNHEY and CDR2 SVGAGI come from the germline V gene. This CDR3 spans 15 amino acids. V lost 6 bases and J lost 2; bases outside the gene matches: 8. Here the CDR3 reads CASSPPTGANTEAFF. The CDR3 DNA reads TGTGCCAGCAGCCCACCGACAGGGGCAAACACTGAAGCTTTCTTT.

J is TRBJ2-7 and V is TRBV5-1, with 8 bases identical to TRBD1. In germline, CDR1 is SGHRS, CDR2 YFSETQ. V lost 3 bases and J lost 3; bases outside the gene matches: 11. This CDR3 has 16 residues. This CDR3 is CASSSGQGLIHYEQYF. The CDR3 coding sequence is TGCGCCAGCAGCTCAGGACAGGGACTTATACACTACGAGCAGTACTTC.

This clone was counted a single time. V usage is TRBV27 and J usage is TRBJ2-3; maybe TRBD2 (5 bases). There are 17 residues in the CDR3. The ends were cut back, 5 bases at V and 5 bases at J, with 23 bases in the middle. The V gene's germline CDR1 is MNHEY and CDR2 SMNVEV (reference sequence). The CDR3 sequence is CASSLLGMSRIGDTQYF. The DNA of the CDR3 is TGTGCCAGCAGTCTACTAGGGATGTCTCGAATTGGAGATACGCAGTATTTT.

This sequence joins TRBV7-9 and TRBJ1-1; D unclear. CDR3 length: 13 amino acids. The V gene lost 5 bases and the J gene lost 0 bases, with 7 bases spanning the gap. In germline, CDR1 is SEHNR, CDR2 FQNEAQ (reference sequence). The CDR3 here is CASSAGLNTEAFF. CDR3 coding DNA: TGTGCCAGCAGCGCGGGTCTGAACACTGAAGCTTTCTTT. The full variable domain, with the rest looked up from reference TRBV7-9 and TRBJ1-1, is DTGVSQNPRHKITKRGQNVTFRCDPISEHNRLYWYRQTLGQGPEFLTYFQNEAQLEKSRLLSDRFSAERPKGSFSTLEIQRTEQGDSAMYLCASSAGLNTEAFFGQGTRLTVV.

The J gene is TRBJ2-1, the V gene TRBV18; 7 nucleotides line up with TRBD2. This CDR3 is 16 amino acids long. CDR1 is KGHSH, CDR2 LQKENI, per germline. With V trimmed by 3 bases and J by 8 bases, 13 bases remained unmatched. The CDR3 here is CASSPGLLDAGDEQFF. The DNA for the CDR3 is TGTGCCAGCTCACCCGGTTTACTAGATGCGGGGGATGAGCAGTTCTTC.

The chain joins TRBV19 to TRBJ1-5, with D maybe TRBD1 (5 bases). In germline, CDR1 is LNHDA, CDR2 SQIVND (reference sequence). V gave up 6 bases and J gave up 2 bases, with 11 bases separating them. The CDR3 has 14 amino acids. CDR3 amino acids: CASSRTGGNQPQHF. In DNA form, the CDR3 reads TGTGCCAGTAGCCGTACGGGGGGCAATCAGCCCCAGCATTTT.

The chain couples TRBV5-1 to TRBJ2-3; 12 bases are a match to TRBD1. The junction had 7 bases not matched to a gene; V was cut back by 4 bases and J by 4 bases. The germline V gene encodes CDR1 SGHRS and CDR2 YFSETQ. The CDR3 extends over 16 amino acids. This chain's CDR3 is CASSRPGTGGADTQYF. For the CDR3, the DNA is TGCGCCAGCAGCCGACCCGGGACAGGGGGCGCAGATACGCAGTATTTT.

This clone was seen more than once but under ten times. The rearrangement uses TRBV5-8 and TRBJ2-5, with 7 bases identical to TRBD1. The J segment lost 1 base and the V segment lost 0 bases, leaving 12 bases of the junction unmatched. This CDR3 has 18 residues. The V gene's germline CDR1 is SGHTS and CDR2 YDEGEE. The CDR3 DNA reads as TGTGCCAGCAGCTTGGGCTTCGGGGCAGGGGGATTCCAAGAGACCCAGTACTTC. The encoded protein is CASSLGFGAGGFQETQYF.

This chain joins TRBV7-2 and TRBJ1-6, with TRBD1 matching over 7 bases. Per the germline V gene, CDR1 is SGHTA and CDR2 is FQGNSA. The CDR3 is made up of 15 amino acids. Trimming cost V 4 bases and J 8 bases; bases outside gene matches: 8. CDR3 nucleotide sequence: TGTGCCAGCAGCTCAGGGGGGCCTACATATTCACCCCTCCACTTT. It specifies CASSSGGPTYSPLHF.

This clone occurred a few times. The rearrangement joins TRBV9 to TRBJ1-1; 8 positions match TRBD1. CDR3 length equals 14 residues. V lost 4 bases to trimming and J lost 5 bases; unmatched junction nucleotides: 7. CDR1 and CDR2 (germline): SGDLS, YYNGEE. CDR3 sequence reads: CASSIRTGGTEAFF. The CDR3 DNA reads as TGTGCCAGCAGCATACGAACAGGGGGGACTGAAGCTTTCTTT.

The rearrangement links TRBV11-3 to TRBJ2-3; tentatively, D is TRBD1 (5 bases). The CDR3 spans 14 residues. Germline values: CDR1 SGHNT, CDR2 YENEEA. Trimming removed 0 bases from V and 2 bases from J, with 6 bases in between. The CDR3 reads CASSLDRVTDTQYF. The CDR3 bases are TGTGCCAGCAGCTTAGACAGGGTCACAGATACGCAGTATTTT.

The chain uses TRBV14 and TRBJ1-1, with D tentatively TRBD1 (6 bases). The germline gives CDR1 SGHDN, CDR2 FVKESK. Deletions cut 4 bases from V and 6 bases from J, with 18 bases between. The CDR3 loop spans 15 amino acids. Here the CDR3 reads CASSPLRGRDPEAFF. The CDR3 DNA sequence: TGTGCCAGCAGCCCCCTCAGGGGTCGCGACCCTGAAGCTTTCTTT.

This chain uses TRBV11-2 with TRBJ2-7; a possible D gene is TRBD1 (6 bases). V shed 4 bases and J shed 7 bases, with 11 bases lying between them. This CDR3 spans 12 amino acids. CDR1 and CDR2 from the germline V gene are SGHAT and FQNNGV. The CDR3 spells CASSYRVKEQYF. In nucleotides, the CDR3 is TGTGCCAGCAGCTACAGGGTTAAAGAGCAGTACTTC.

The chain is built from TRBV29-1 and TRBJ1-1; 7 nucleotides agree with TRBD1. The germline V gene has CDR1 SQVTM and CDR2 ANQGSEA. The CDR3 is 16 residues long. The J segment lost 3 bases and the V segment lost 6 bases, leaving 16 bases of the junction unmatched. The CDR3 DNA reads as TGCAGCGTGAGGGCAGGGGGATTTTTTTTGGACACTGAAGCTTTCTTT. It yields the protein CSVRAGGFFLDTEAFF.

The rearrangement joins TRBV20-1 to TRBJ1-2; D remains unclear. V lost 4 bases and J lost 2, with 5 bases in between. The CDR3 extends over 11 amino acids. CDR1 and CDR2 from the germline V gene are DFQATT and SNEGSKA (reference sequence). CDR3 bases: TGCAGTGCTACCCTCAACTATGGCTACACCTTC. Translating gives CSATLNYGYTF.

The chain couples TRBV5-6 to TRBJ1-6, with TRBD1 matching over 12 bases. From germline, CDR1 is SGHDT and CDR2 YYEEEE. With 4 bases clipped from V and 9 bases from J, the junction kept 11 bases outside the gene matches. The CDR3 spans 17 residues. DNA of the CDR3: TGTGCCAGCAGCAGGACCGGGACAGGGGGCCGTGGTTCACCCCTCCACTTT. Protein product: CASSRTGTGGRGSPLHF. Supplemented by reference TRBV5-6 and TRBJ1-6, the full variable domain reads DAGVTQSPTHLIKTRGQQVTLRCSPKSGHDTVSWYQQALGQGPQFIFQYYEEEERQRGNFPDRFSGHQFPNYSSELNVNALLLGDSALYLCASSRTGTGGRGSPLHFGNGTRLTVT.

The chain has TRBV7-9 and TRBJ2-1; 10 nucleotides agree with TRBD1. The germline V gene encodes CDR1 SEHNR and CDR2 FQNEAQ (reference sequence). The J segment lost 6 bases and the V segment lost 5 bases, leaving 7 bases of the junction unmatched. The CDR3 covers 15 residues. The CDR3 region is CASSPSGDRGNEQFF. The CDR3 coding sequence is TGTGCCAGCAGCCCTTCGGGGGACAGGGGCAATGAGCAGTTCTTC.

The chain combines TRBV30 with TRBJ2-3; 8 bases are shared with TRBD2. The J segment lost 1 base and the V segment lost 5 bases, leaving 2 bases of the junction unmatched. Per the germline V gene, CDR1 is GTSNPN and CDR2 is SVGIG (reference sequence). The CDR3 consists of 13 residues. The CDR3 bases are TGTGCCTGGGAGCGGGGGCGCACAGATACGCAGTATTTT. It translates to CAWERGRTDTQYF. The variable domain in full, completed from reference TRBV30 and TRBJ2-3, reads SQTIHQWPATLVQPVGSPLSLECTVEGTSNPNLYWYRQAAGRGLQLLFYSVGIGQISSEVPQNLSASRPQDRQFILSSKKLLLSDSGFYLCAWERGRTDTQYFGPGTRLTVL.